This TCR beta chain was sequenced for a study of shared clonotypes between healthy human individuals. Study-level findings and limits: What naive subsets generally showed was a larger estimated richness than memory subsets showed.

Germline V CDR1 and CDR2: MNHNS, SASEGT. Germline trimming cut 0 bases from V and 11 bases from J; bases unmatched to any gene: 12. The CDR3 has 15 residues. It was into CD45RA+ naive and CD45RA-negative memory subsets that the CD4+ cells were split. This clone was counted a few times. Its specificity is not known. Clones were read by immunoSEQ multiplex PCR, and TCRdb kept only the in-frame ones, dropping some. This repertoire shows 2 million to 2.5 million clones, about 90% found once; its top ten account for around 0.35%. The source is a young man in good health. Some clones in this sample may be carry-over from other donors' samples. Source material: naive CD4+ T cells from PBMCs. Subset denoted: CD45RA+ positively selected. The chain recombines TRBV6-1 with TRBJ1-1; 7 bases fit TRBD1. For the CDR3, the DNA is TGTGCCAGCAGTGAAGCCGAAAGACAGGGAAAGCCGGCTTTCTTT. Its translation is CASSEAERQGKPAFF.